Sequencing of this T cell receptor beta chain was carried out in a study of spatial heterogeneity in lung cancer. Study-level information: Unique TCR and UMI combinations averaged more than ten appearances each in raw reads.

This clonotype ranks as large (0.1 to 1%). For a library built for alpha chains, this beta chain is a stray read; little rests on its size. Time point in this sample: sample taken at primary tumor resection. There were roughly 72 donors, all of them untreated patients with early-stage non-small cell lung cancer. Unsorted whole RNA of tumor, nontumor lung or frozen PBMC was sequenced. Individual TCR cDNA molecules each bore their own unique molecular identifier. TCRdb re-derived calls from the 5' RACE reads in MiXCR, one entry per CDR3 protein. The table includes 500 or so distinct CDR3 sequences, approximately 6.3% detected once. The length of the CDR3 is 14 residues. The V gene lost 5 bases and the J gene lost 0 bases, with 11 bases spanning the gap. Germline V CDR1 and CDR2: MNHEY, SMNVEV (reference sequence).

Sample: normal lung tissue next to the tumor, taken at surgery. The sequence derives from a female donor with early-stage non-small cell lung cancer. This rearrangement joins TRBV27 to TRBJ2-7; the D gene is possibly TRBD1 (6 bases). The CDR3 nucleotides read TGTGCCAGCAGTGGTCAGGGGAGCTCCTACGAGCAGTACTTC. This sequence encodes CASSGQGSSYEQYF.